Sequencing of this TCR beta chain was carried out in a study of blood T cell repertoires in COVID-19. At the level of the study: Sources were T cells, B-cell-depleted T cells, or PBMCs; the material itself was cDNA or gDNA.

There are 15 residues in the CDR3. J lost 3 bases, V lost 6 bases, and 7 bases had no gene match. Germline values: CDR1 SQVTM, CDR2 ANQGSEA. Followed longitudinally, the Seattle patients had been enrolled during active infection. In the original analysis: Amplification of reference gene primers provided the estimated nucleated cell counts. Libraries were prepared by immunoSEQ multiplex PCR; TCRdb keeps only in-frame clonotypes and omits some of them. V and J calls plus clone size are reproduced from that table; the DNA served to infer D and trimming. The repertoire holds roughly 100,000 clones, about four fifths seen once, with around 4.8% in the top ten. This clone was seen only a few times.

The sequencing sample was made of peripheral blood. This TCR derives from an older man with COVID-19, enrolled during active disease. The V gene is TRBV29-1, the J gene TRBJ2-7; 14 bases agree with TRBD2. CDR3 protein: CSVRGLAGVYYEQYF. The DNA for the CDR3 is TGCAGCGTGAGGGGACTAGCGGGAGTTTACTACGAGCAGTACTTC.